The clone carrying this T cell receptor (beta chain) was picked up a small number of times. Trimming took 2 bases from V and 7 from J, leaving 9 bases between them. Germline CDR1 is LGHNA and CDR2 is YNFKEQ. This CDR3 has 14 amino acids. The sample originates from a study of blood T cell repertoires in COVID-19. Overall study: Nucleic acid was either cDNA or gDNA, and it came from T cells, B-cell-depleted T cells, or PBMCs.

The assay was immunoSEQ multiplex PCR, and TCRdb's table has in-frame clones only and misses some. The sample lists some 300,000 clones, 89% occurring once. The gene calls are TRBV4-2 and TRBJ1-6; weak D call: TRBD1 (5 bases). This clonotype was sampled from a woman in her twenties or thirties with COVID-19, enrolled during active disease. The sequencing input was peripheral blood. The CDR3 reads CASSQTGLNSPLHF. DNA for the CDR3: TGTGCCAGCAGCCAAACAGGTTTGAATTCACCCCTCCACTTT.